This TCR beta chain is from a study of vaccination effects on CD4 cells after COVID-19. This clone has just one count. Its antigen is not identified. Under the ViraFEST assay, PBMC were stimulated with viral peptide pools so that antigen-specific CD4+ T cells expanded. Sequencing was performed afterwards. Having been cultured for 9 to 11 days, the cells underwent CD4+ T cell isolation. Every participant took two doses of the BNT162b2 or mRNA-1273 vaccine. Replacing half the medium with IL-2 medium was done on days 3 and 7. V lost 5 bases and J lost 5; bases outside the gene matches: 6. Germline values: CDR1 MNHEY, CDR2 SVGAGI. The CDR3 covers 15 residues. Only in-frame clones appear in the TCRdb table, and some are missing; sequencing was by immunoSEQ multiplex PCR. The sample contains tens of thousands of clones, 70% to 85% of which appear only once.

This chain connects TRBV6-5 to TRBJ2-2, with 9 bases matching TRBD2. This TCR was recovered from a human donor who received a COVID-19 vaccine. Some clones in this sample may be carry-over from other donors' samples. Material: CD4+ T cells from PBMCs cultured with HCoV-NL63 spike peptides, obtained after COVID-19 vaccination. CDR3 region: CASSLGLAPTGELFF. CDR3 bases: TGTGCCAGCAGTCTAGGACTAGCGCCGACCGGGGAGCTGTTTTTT.